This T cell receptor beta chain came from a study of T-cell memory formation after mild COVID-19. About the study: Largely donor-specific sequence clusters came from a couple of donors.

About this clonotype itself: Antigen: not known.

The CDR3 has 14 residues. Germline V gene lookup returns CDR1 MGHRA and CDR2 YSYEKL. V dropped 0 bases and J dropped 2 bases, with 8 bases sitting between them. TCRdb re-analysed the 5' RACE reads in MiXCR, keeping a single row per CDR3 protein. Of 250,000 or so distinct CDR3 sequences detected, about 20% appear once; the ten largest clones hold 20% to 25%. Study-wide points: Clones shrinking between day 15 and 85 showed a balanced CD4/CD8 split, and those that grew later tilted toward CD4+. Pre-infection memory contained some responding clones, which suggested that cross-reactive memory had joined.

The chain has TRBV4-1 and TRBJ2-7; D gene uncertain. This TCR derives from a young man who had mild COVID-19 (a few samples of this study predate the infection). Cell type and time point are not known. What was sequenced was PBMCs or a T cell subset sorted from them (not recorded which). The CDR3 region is CASSQETVAYEQYF. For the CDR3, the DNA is TGCGCCAGCAGCCAAGAGACGGTTGCCTACGAGCAGTACTTC.